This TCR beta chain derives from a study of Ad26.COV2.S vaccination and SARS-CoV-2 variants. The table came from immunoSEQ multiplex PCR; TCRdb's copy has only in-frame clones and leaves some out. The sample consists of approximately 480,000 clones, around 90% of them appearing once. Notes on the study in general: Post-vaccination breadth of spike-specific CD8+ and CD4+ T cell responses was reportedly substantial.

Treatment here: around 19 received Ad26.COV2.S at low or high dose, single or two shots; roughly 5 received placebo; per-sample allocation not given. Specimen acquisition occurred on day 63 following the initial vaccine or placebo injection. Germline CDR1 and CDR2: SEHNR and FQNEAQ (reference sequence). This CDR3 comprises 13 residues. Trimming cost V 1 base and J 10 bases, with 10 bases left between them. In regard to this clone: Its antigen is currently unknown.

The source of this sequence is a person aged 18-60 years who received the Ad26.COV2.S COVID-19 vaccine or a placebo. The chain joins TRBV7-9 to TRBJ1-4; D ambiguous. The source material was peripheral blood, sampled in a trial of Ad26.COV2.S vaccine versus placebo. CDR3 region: CASSLGTRPKLFF. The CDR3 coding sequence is TGTGCCAGCAGCTTAGGGACCAGACCAAAACTGTTTTTT.